These T cell receptor beta chains were read from a single sample in a study of T cell changes during pregnancy in multiple sclerosis. Only in-frame clones appear in the TCRdb table, and some are missing; sequencing was by immunoSEQ multiplex PCR. The sample shows around 54,000 clones, about nine tenths of them seen only once. The sequences come from CD4+ T cells from peripheral blood mononuclear cells, collected after pregnancy. The origin of the receptors is a female donor in good health, enrolled as a control in a pregnancy study. CDR3s include the opening cysteine and the closing phenylalanine or tryptophan. A D gene is named only where the DNA matches it firmly. Size values are once, few and many counts, or a class for expanded clones, and some rows have none.

- TRBJ1-4 TRBV25-1 - TGTGCCAGCAGTGACGGGGGGCGAGTAGACGAAAAACTGTTTTTT CASSDGGRVDEKLFF
TRBD2 TRBJ2-1 TRBV7-9 - TGTGCCAGCAGCTTAGCAACCAGCGGGGTTAATGAGCAGTTCTTC CASSLATSGVNEQFF
TRBD1 TRBJ1-5 TRBV7-6 - TGTGCCAGCAGCCAAGAACCGCCCGGGACAGGGGGCAATCAGCCCCAGCATTTT CASSQEPPGTGGNQPQHF
TRBD1 TRBJ2-3 TRBV30 - TGTGCCTGGAGTGTACTGTCGGGGACAGGCACAGATACGCAGTATTTT CAWSVLSGTGTDTQYF
- TRBJ2-1 TRBV6-6 - TGTGCCAGCAGTTACGAGGCCATATCCTACAATGAGCAGTTCTTC CASSYEAISYNEQFF
TRBD1 TRBJ2-3 TRBV7-8 - TGTGCCAGCAGCCTACTCCAAGGACAGGGGGCGATTTCAGATACGCAGTATTTT CASSLLQGQGAISDTQYF
TRBD1 TRBJ1-4 TRBV19 - TGTGCCAGTAGAGGGACAGGCCTTGAAAAACTGTTTTTT CASRGTGLEKLFF
TRBD2 TRBJ2-1 TRBV5-1 - TGCGCCAGCAGCCTTCGGGGGGAAGCCTACAATGAGCAGTTCTTC CASSLRGEAYNEQFF
TRBD1 TRBJ2-5 TRBV5-4 - TGTGCCAGCAGAAATACAGGGGGCCCAGAGACCCAGTACTTC CASRNTGGPETQYF
- TRBJ1-1 TRBV4-1 - TGCGCCAGCAGCCAGGATCTTGCGGGGAACACTGAAGCTTTCTTT CASSQDLAGNTEAFF
TRBD2 TRBJ2-4 TRBV5-1 - TGCGCCAGCAGCTTGAGCGGGGGCGTCCAAAACATTCAGTACTTC CASSLSGGVQNIQYF
TRBD2 TRBJ2-3 TRBV7-8 - TGTGCCAGCAGCCCAGTATATGGCGGGAGAACAGATACGCAGTATTTT CASSPVYGGRTDTQYF
- TRBJ2-1 TRBV7-7 - TGTGCTAGCAGCCCCCTTGCGGGACAGATATTCTACAATGAGCAGTTCTTC CASSPLAGQIFYNEQFF
TRBD1 TRBJ1-4 TRBV11-3 - TGTGCCAGCAGCAAGGACAGGGGGCAAGAAAAACTGTTTTTT CASSKDRGQEKLFF
- TRBJ1-5 TRBV11-1 - TGTGCCAGCAGCCCTAATAGCAATCAGCCCCAGCATTTT CASSPNSNQPQHF
- TRBJ2-3 TRBV28 - TGTGCCAGCAGTTTTCCCCCGGGACAAAAACGCTACACAGATACGCAGTATTTT CASSFPPGQKRYTDTQYF
- TRBJ2-6 TRBV6-1 - TGTGCCAGCAGTGATCGCTCTGGGGCCAACGTCCTGACTTTC CASSDRSGANVLTF
- TRBJ2-5 TRBV18 - TGTGCCAGCTCACCGTGGGCCAAAATGGAGACCCAGTACTTC CASSPWAKMETQYF
TRBD1 TRBJ2-5 TRBV11-2 - TGTGCCAGCAGCCCTGGGACAGCTATGGAGACCCAGTACTTC CASSPGTAMETQYF
- TRBJ1-1 TRBV7-8 - TGTGCCAGCAGCTTTGTCCGAGGCAGGGGGAACACTGAAGCTTTCTTT CASSFVRGRGNTEAFF
- TRBJ2-3 TRBV7-8 - TGTGCCAGCAGCTCCCCGACCTCGAATCGGGCAGATACGCAGTATTTT CASSSPTSNRADTQYF
TRBD2 TRBJ2-2 TRBV4-1 - TGCGCCAGCAGCCGAATACAGAGGACTAGAATCTCCGGGGAGCTGTTTTTT CASSRIQRTRISGELFF
TRBD2 TRBJ2-1 TRBV10-3 - TGTGCCATCCGTCCGGTGGCGGGAGGGACAAATGAGCAGTTCTTC CAIRPVAGGTNEQFF
TRBD1 TRBJ2-2 TRBV6-5 - TGTGCCAGCAGACTCGGACAGGGGAGAACCGGGGAGCTGTTTTTT CASRLGQGRTGELFF
TRBD2 TRBJ2-1 TRBV11-3 - TGTGCCAGCAGTTTTAGGGCGGGGGGGAGCTCCTACAATGAGCAGTTCTTC CASSFRAGGSSYNEQFF
TRBD2 TRBJ2-3 TRBV6-5 - TGTGCCAGCAGTTACTTAGGGACTACTAGCACAGATACGCAGTATTTT CASSYLGTTSTDTQYF
- TRBJ1-4 TRBV5-5 - TGTGCCAGCAACAGGGCTCCTAATGAAAAACTGTTTTTT CASNRAPNEKLFF
TRBD1 TRBJ2-7 TRBV19 - TGTGCCAGTGCCGACGGGACAGAGCTCTACGAGCAGTACTTC CASADGTELYEQYF
- TRBJ1-4 TRBV27 - TGTGCCAGCAGTTCGGTAGGGACTGCTGTAATGAAAAAACTGTTTTTT CASSSVGTAVMKKLFF
TRBD1 TRBJ2-2 TRBV27 - TGTGCCAGCAGTTTACGAAGACAGGGGCTAACCGGGGAGCTGTTTTTT CASSLRRQGLTGELFF
TRBD2 TRBJ2-1 TRBV6-1 - TGTGCCAGCAGACCGACTAGCGCCTTCAATGAGCAGTTCTTC CASRPTSAFNEQFF
TRBD2 TRBJ2-5 TRBV6-1 few TGTGCCAGCAGACCCGAACTAGCGGCGCAAGAGACCCAGTACTTC CASRPELAAQETQYF
TRBD2 TRBJ2-1 TRBV6-4 - TGTGCCAGCAGCTTAAGGGTAGCGGGTTTTAATGAGCAGTTCTTC CASSLRVAGFNEQFF
- TRBJ2-5 TRBV5-1 once TGCGCCAGCAGCTTCAGGGCCAGGCCCAGAGAGACCCAGTACTTC CASSFRARPRETQYF
TRBD2 TRBJ2-7 TRBV5-1 - TGCGCCAGCAGCTTAACGAACTTAGCGGGCTACGAGCAGTACTTC CASSLTNLAGYEQYF
- TRBJ2-7 TRBV29-1 - TGCAGCGTAGCCGGGACAAGAAACTACGAGCAGTACTTC CSVAGTRNYEQYF
- TRBJ1-2 TRBV10-3 few TGTGCCTCAAAAGGGGGGGACTATGGCTACACCTTC CASKGGDYGYTF